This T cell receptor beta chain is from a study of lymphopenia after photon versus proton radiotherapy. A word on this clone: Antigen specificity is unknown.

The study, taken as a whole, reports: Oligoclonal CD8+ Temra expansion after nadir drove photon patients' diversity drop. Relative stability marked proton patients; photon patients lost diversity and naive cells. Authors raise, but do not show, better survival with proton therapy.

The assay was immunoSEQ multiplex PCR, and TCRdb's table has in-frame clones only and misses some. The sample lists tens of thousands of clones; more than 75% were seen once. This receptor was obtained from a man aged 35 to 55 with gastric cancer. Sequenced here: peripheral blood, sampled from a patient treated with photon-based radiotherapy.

In DNA, the CDR3 is TGCAGCGTTGACCTCGACACCGTGAACACCGGGGAGCTGTTTTTT. This codes for CSVDLDTVNTGELFF. This sequence joins TRBV29-1 and TRBJ2-2, with D hard to call. This CDR3 has 15 residues. The V and J ends lost 3 bases and 1 base respectively, with 12 bases between them. CDR1 is SQVTM, CDR2 ANQGSEA, per germline.